One and the same sample provided the 21 T cell receptor beta chains below, sequenced in a study of blood T cell repertoires in COVID-19. Sequencing used immunoSEQ multiplex PCR; TCRdb keeps in-frame clones, though not all of them. The sample has tens of thousands of clones; almost 90% are singletons. What was sequenced was peripheral blood. These receptors originate from a man aged 70 or older with acute or convalescent COVID-19.

This chain joins TRBV5-6 and TRBJ1-1; 8 bases fit TRBD1. Germline V lookup: CDR1 SGHDT, CDR2 YYEEEE. J lost 3 bases, V lost 4 bases, and 2 bases had no gene match. The CDR3 covers 13 residues. The CDR3 sequence is CASSQTGDTEAFF. The CDR3 DNA sequence: TGTGCCAGCAGCCAGACAGGGGACACTGAAGCTTTCTTT.

Here the CDR3 reads CASSYNRDTGELFF. CDR3 coding DNA: TGTGCCAGCAGTTACAACAGGGACACCGGGGAGCTGTTTTTT. The chain employs TRBV6-5 and TRBJ2-2; TRBD1 is a possible D gene (6 bases). Trimming removed 2 bases at V and 3 bases at J, with 7 bases between. Germline assignment: CDR1 MNHEY and CDR2 SVGAGI. This CDR3 is built from 14 residues.

This CDR3 is CASSPRDRGNSPLHF. In DNA, the CDR3 is TGTGCCAGCAGTCCCCGGGACAGGGGAAATTCACCCCTCCACTTT. V usage is TRBV6-5 and J usage is TRBJ1-6; 10 bases are a match to TRBD1. The germline V gene encodes CDR1 MNHEY and CDR2 SVGAGI. The CDR3 is 15 residues long. V lost 5 bases to trimming and J lost 7 bases; unmatched junction nucleotides: 5.

J is TRBJ1-2 and V is TRBV24-1; 7 positions agree with TRBD1. V was clipped by 3 bases and J by 8 bases; unmatched bases: 2. The germline gives CDR1 KGHDR, CDR2 SFDVKD. The CDR3 is made up of 12 amino acids. The CDR3 loop reads CATSDDREGYTF. CDR3 nucleotide sequence: TGTGCCACCAGTGATGACAGGGAAGGCTACACCTTC.

This chain connects TRBV10-3 to TRBJ2-7; D unclear. This CDR3 region has 17 residues. Trimming cost V 3 bases and J 0 bases, with 18 bases left between them. Per germline, CDR1 ENHRY and CDR2 SYGVKD. CDR3 bases: TGTGCCATCAGTGATATAATTAGATCAGGCAGCTCCTACGAGCAGTACTTC. Its protein product is CAISDIIRSGSSYEQYF.

This clone was recorded only once. This chain joins TRBV18 and TRBJ2-7; 14 bases are a match to TRBD2. The CDR3 extends over 16 amino acids. The trim removed 2 bases at V and 0 bases at J, leaving 0 bases unmatched. Germline CDR1 KGHSH, CDR2 LQKENI. The CDR3 bases are TGTGCCAGCTCACCAGGACTAGCGGGAGGCTCCTACGAGCAGTACTTC. Its translation is CASSPGLAGGSYEQYF.

This clone has only one observation. This chain links TRBV5-4 with TRBJ1-1; D may be TRBD1 (5 bases). Trimming shortened V by 4 bases and J by 0 bases, and 13 bases separated the two germline ends. Germline CDR1 SGHNT, CDR2 YYREEE (reference sequence). CDR3 length equals 15 residues. The CDR3 coding sequence is TGTGCCAGCAGCCCAGACAGTGCGATGAACACTGAAGCTTTCTTT. Amino acid sequence: CASSPDSAMNTEAFF.

The table lists this clone with a count of one. The chain uses TRBV7-2 and TRBJ2-4; tentatively, D is TRBD1 (6 bases). Trimming pared 1 base from V and 7 bases from J, leaving 14 bases between. Per germline, CDR1 SGHTA and CDR2 FQGNSA. The CDR3 is made up of 15 amino acids. CDR3 residues: CASSLGAIQGNIQYF. The DNA of the CDR3 is TGTGCCAGCAGCTTAGGAGCCATCCAGGGGAACATTCAGTACTTC.

J is TRBJ1-1 and V is TRBV2; D not resolved. V lost 4 bases, J lost 1 base, and 4 bases lay in between. CDR1 SNHLY and CDR2 FYNNEI come from the germline V gene. This CDR3 comprises 12 residues. CDR3 sequence reads: CASSGQNTEAFF. The CDR3 bases are TGTGCCAGCAGTGGGCAGAACACTGAAGCTTTCTTT.

This chain joins TRBV19 and TRBJ2-5; 9 bases match TRBD2. Trimming cost V 6 bases and J 5 bases; bases outside gene matches: 4. Germline V gives CDR1 LNHDA, CDR2 SQIVND (reference sequence). This CDR3 is built from 13 residues. This CDR3 reads CASSRTSAETQYF. CDR3 nucleotides: TGTGCCAGTAGCCGGACTAGCGCGGAGACCCAGTACTTC.

The chain links TRBV5-1 to TRBJ1-4; 7 nucleotides agree with TRBD1. Germline V lookup: CDR1 SGHRS, CDR2 YFSETQ. V lost 3 bases to trimming and J lost 5 bases; unmatched junction nucleotides: 1. The CDR3 has 13 amino acids. The CDR3 protein is CASSSGQNEKLFF. CDR3 in DNA: TGCGCCAGCAGCTCGGGACAGAATGAAAAACTGTTTTTT.

The chain links TRBV7-2 to TRBJ2-3; 7 bases match TRBD1. The CDR3 contains 14 residues. V was clipped by 5 bases and J by 1 base; unmatched bases: 3. Germline V gene lookup returns CDR1 SGHTA and CDR2 FQGNSA. CDR3 coding DNA: TGTGCCAGCAGCGAAACAGGGGGCACAGATACGCAGTATTTT. Protein product: CASSETGGTDTQYF.

This chain connects TRBV6-2 or TRBV6-3 to TRBJ2-1, with 12 positions matching TRBD2. The CDR3 runs 15 residues. The germline gives CDR1 MNHEY, CDR2 SVGEGT. V dropped 2 bases and J dropped 12; count of bases not matched to a gene: 8. The CDR3 region has the DNA TGTGCCAGCAGTTACCCGACTAGCGGGAGCTGGGGGCAGTTCTTC. Amino acid sequence: CASSYPTSGSWGQFF.

This chain joins TRBV6-6 and TRBJ2-5, with TRBD1 as a possible D gene (5 bases). Germline CDR1 MNHNY, CDR2 SVGAGI (reference sequence). This CDR3 region has 14 residues. Trimming took off 6 bases at V and 2 bases at J, with 13 bases between the two ends. CDR3 coding DNA: TGTGCCAGCAGAACTACAGGAGAACAAGAGACCCAGTACTTC. Amino acid sequence: CASRTTGEQETQYF.

V usage is TRBV7-9 and J usage is TRBJ2-3, with 14 bases matching TRBD2. CDR1 is SEHNR and CDR2 is FQNEAQ in the germline V gene (reference sequence). CDR3 length: 17 amino acids. The V gene end was trimmed by 4 bases and the J gene end by 3 bases; junction bases not matched to a gene: 6. The CDR3: CASSSGLAGVGTDTQYF. CDR3 DNA: TGTGCCAGCAGCTCGGGACTAGCGGGAGTGGGTACAGATACGCAGTATTTT.

The chain carries TRBV2 and TRBJ2-7; 7 bases are shared with TRBD1. Germline CDR1 reads SNHLY; CDR2 reads FYNNEI. V lost 3 bases to trimming and J lost 2 bases; unmatched junction nucleotides: 13. The CDR3 has 17 residues. The CDR3 loop is CASSESIPGQTTYEQYF. Here the CDR3 DNA reads TGTGCCAGCAGTGAGAGCATCCCGGGACAGACGACCTACGAGCAGTACTTC.

The chain joins TRBV29-1 to TRBJ1-1, with D possibly TRBD1 on 6 matching bases. The germline V gene encodes CDR1 SQVTM and CDR2 ANQGSEA. Trimming took off 7 bases at V and 4 bases at J, with 13 bases between the two ends. The CDR3 totals 12 residues. The CDR3 protein is CSGGGASTEAFF. CDR3 coding DNA: TGCAGCGGCGGGGGGGCGTCCACTGAAGCTTTCTTT.

The chain has TRBV5-5 and TRBJ1-6; TRBD1 matches at 9 bases. Germline V gene lookup returns CDR1 SGHKS and CDR2 YYEKEE (reference sequence). After removal of 3 bases from V and 8 bases from J, the junction contained 6 bases not matched to a gene. The CDR3 extends over 15 amino acids. CDR3 coding DNA: TGTGCCAGCAGCTCAGCGACAGGGGGGGATTCACCCCTCCACTTT. Protein: CASSSATGGDSPLHF.

The chain joins TRBV2 to TRBJ2-5; D might be TRBD2 (5 bases). Trimming removed 8 bases from V and 5 bases from J, with 18 bases in between. CDR1 and CDR2 (germline): SNHLY, FYNNEI. The CDR3 has 14 amino acids. This CDR3 is CASGKTREWETQYF. The CDR3 DNA reads TGTGCCAGCGGCAAGACTCGGGAATGGGAGACCCAGTACTTC.

The chain combines TRBV18 with TRBJ2-3; no reliable D call. Germline V gives CDR1 KGHSH, CDR2 LQKENI. The CDR3 is 15 amino acids. V dropped 3 bases and J dropped 0 bases, with 10 bases sitting between them. CDR3 nucleotide sequence: TGTGCCAGCTCACCCGCCGCTACTAGCACAGATACGCAGTATTTT. As protein: CASSPAATSTDTQYF.

The chain combines TRBV7-9 with TRBJ2-1, with 8 bases aligning to TRBD2. From germline, CDR1 is SEHNR and CDR2 FQNEAQ (reference sequence). The CDR3 covers 11 residues. The trim removed 8 bases at V and 11 bases at J, leaving 5 bases unmatched. CDR3 residues: CASSISGKQFF. DNA for the CDR3: TGTGCCAGCTCGATTAGCGGGAAGCAGTTCTTC.